These T cell receptor beta chains were read from a single sample in a study of post-analysis software for immune sequencing data. Via MiXCR, TCRdb re-called the PCR reads, giving one row per CDR3 protein. The top ten hold more than 4% of the sample, which has around 260,000 distinct CDR3 sequences, 35% to 40% seen once. Sequenced input: blood. The origin of the receptors is a girl aged 10-17 years with multiple sclerosis. CDR3s include the opening cysteine and the closing phenylalanine or tryptophan. A D gene is named only where the DNA matches it firmly. Not all rows give a size; the values are once, few, many and, for expanded clones, a class.

16	TRBD2	TRBJ2-3	-	TRBV13	TGTGCCAGCAGCCCGCCCCTAGCGGGGGACACAGATACGCAGTATTTT	CASSPPLAGDTDTQYF
15	-	TRBJ2-7	-	TRBV6-6	TGTGCCAGCAGTTACGTTGAGGAAGGGGGCTACGAGCAGTACTTC	CASSYVEEGGYEQYF
15	TRBD2	TRBJ2-3	-	TRBV27	TGTGCCAGCAGCTTGGGGACTAGCGGAACAGATACGCAGTATTTT	CASSLGTSGTDTQYF
13	-	TRBJ2-1	many	TRBV7-9	TGTGCCAGCAGCTCGGGACCGCCCCATGAGCAGTTCTTC	CASSSGPPHEQFF
15	TRBD2	TRBJ2-7	many	TRBV12-3/TRBV12-4	TGTGCCAGCAGTTCACGGGGTAGCGGGAATGACGAGCAGTACTTC	CASSSRGSGNDEQYF
12	-	TRBJ2-5	many	TRBV20-1	TGCAGTGCTAGAGATGCGGCAGAGACCCAGTACTTC	CSARDAAETQYF
18	TRBD2	TRBJ2-7	-	TRBV5-1	TGCGCCAGCAGCTTGGTTCTGCTAGCGGGAGGCGAGGGGAATGAGCAGTACTTC	CASSLVLLAGGEGNEQYF
14	-	TRBJ2-5	-	TRBV12-3/TRBV12-4	TGTGCCAGCATCAAGACGGGCTCCCAAGAGACCCAGTACTTC	CASIKTGSQETQYF
14	-	TRBJ2-1	-	TRBV28	TGTGCCGGCAGTTTAGGGTCTCGCCACAATGAGCAGTTCTTC	CAGSLGSRHNEQFF
14	TRBD1	TRBJ2-2	-	TRBV28	TGTGCCAGCCGCCGACAGGGGAACACCGGGGAGCTGTTTTTT	CASRRQGNTGELFF
17	TRBD2	TRBJ2-3	many	TRBV5-1	TGCGCCAGCAGCCCCACGTTTACGGCGGGGGGCACAGATACGCAGTATTTT	CASSPTFTAGGTDTQYF
12	-	TRBJ1-1	few	TRBV3-1	TGTGCCAGCAGCCAAGCTAGGTCTGAAGCTTTCTTT	CASSQARSEAFF
16	TRBD2	TRBJ2-1	few	TRBV30	TGTGCCTGGAGTGTAGAATCAGGACTAGCTAGCAATGAGCAGTTCTTC	CAWSVESGLASNEQFF
16	TRBD1	TRBJ2-7	-	TRBV7-9	TGTGCCAGCAGCTCTACTCGGACAGGGGGAACGGAAGAGCAGTACTTC	CASSSTRTGGTEEQYF
9	-	TRBJ1-5	-	TRBV19	TGTGCCACCGGACAGCCCCAGCATTTT	CATGQPQHF
15	-	TRBJ1-3	few	TRBV7-2	TGTGCCAGCAGCTCTTCGACAGTCTCTGGAAACACCATATATTTT	CASSSSTVSGNTIYF
14	-	TRBJ2-7	few	TRBV5-1	TGCGCCAGCACCTCCTACGGAGGGTACAATGAGCAGTACTTC	CASTSYGGYNEQYF
12	TRBD1	TRBJ2-5	few	TRBV10-3	TGTGCCATCAGGGACAGGAAAGAGACCCAGTACTTC	CAIRDRKETQYF
14	TRBD2	TRBJ2-1	many	TRBV7-2	TGTGCCAGCAGCTCGGGACTAGCAGGGTACGAGCAGTTCTTC	CASSSGLAGYEQFF
16	-	TRBJ2-6	-	TRBV7-3	TGTGCCAGCAGCTTATCCGGGATGGCAGGGGCCAACGTCCTGACTTTC	CASSLSGMAGANVLTF
15	TRBD2	TRBJ2-3	-	TRBV6-5	TGTGCCAGCAGTTACGGGCGGGGGGTCACAGATACGCAGTATTTT	CASSYGRGVTDTQYF
18	-	TRBJ2-3	-	TRBV5-1	TGCGCCAGCAGCTTGGGGGCCCGCCAGGGAAGGTTCACAGATACGCAGTATTTT	CASSLGARQGRFTDTQYF
17	TRBD2	TRBJ2-5	-	TRBV15	TGTGCCACCAGCAGAACCTCGGGACTAGTGTATGTGGAGACCCAGTACTTC	CATSRTSGLVYVETQYF
13	-	TRBJ2-5	many	TRBV5-1	TGCGCCAGCAATCGAGAAACCGTCGGGACCCAGTACTTC	CASNRETVGTQYF